This T cell receptor beta chain was captured by sequencing in a study of T cell responses to AZD1222 COVID-19 vaccine. Study outcomes and limitations: Two AZD1222 administrations were followed by greater Spike-specific TCR breadth and depth. Spike was spanned by vaccine-associated CD4 TCRs, which were dominant at 160-218 and 743-854. The repertoires were collected only after the peak T cell response. At study baseline, merely over 5 AZD1222 recipients were seropositive.

About this clone itself: Its antigen is still unknown.

Some clones are missing from TCRdb's copy, which holds only in-frame ones; the method was immunoSEQ multiplex PCR. This sample has around 150,000 clones; about 90% occur once, and the top ten carry approximately 5.9%. CDR1 and CDR2 from the germline V gene are LNHDA and SQIVND (reference sequence). V was pared by 4 bases and J by 3 bases, with 10 bases between. CDR3 length equals 13 residues. The clonotype comes from an adult who received the AZD1222 COVID-19 vaccine. This material consisted of peripheral blood, taken 28 days after the second AZD1222 dose. The V gene is TRBV19, the J gene TRBJ2-7; a possible D gene is TRBD2 (6 bases). The DNA of the CDR3 is TGTGCCAGTAGTACCCCGGGGGTCTACGAGCAGTACTTC. It specifies CASSTPGVYEQYF. Full variable domain (missing parts from reference TRBV19 and TRBJ2-7): DGGITQSPKYLFRKEGQNVTLSCEQNLNHDAMYWYRQDPGQGLRLIYYSQIVNDFQKGDIAEGYSVSREKKESFPLTVTSAQKNPTAFYLCASSTPGVYEQYFGPGTRLTVT.